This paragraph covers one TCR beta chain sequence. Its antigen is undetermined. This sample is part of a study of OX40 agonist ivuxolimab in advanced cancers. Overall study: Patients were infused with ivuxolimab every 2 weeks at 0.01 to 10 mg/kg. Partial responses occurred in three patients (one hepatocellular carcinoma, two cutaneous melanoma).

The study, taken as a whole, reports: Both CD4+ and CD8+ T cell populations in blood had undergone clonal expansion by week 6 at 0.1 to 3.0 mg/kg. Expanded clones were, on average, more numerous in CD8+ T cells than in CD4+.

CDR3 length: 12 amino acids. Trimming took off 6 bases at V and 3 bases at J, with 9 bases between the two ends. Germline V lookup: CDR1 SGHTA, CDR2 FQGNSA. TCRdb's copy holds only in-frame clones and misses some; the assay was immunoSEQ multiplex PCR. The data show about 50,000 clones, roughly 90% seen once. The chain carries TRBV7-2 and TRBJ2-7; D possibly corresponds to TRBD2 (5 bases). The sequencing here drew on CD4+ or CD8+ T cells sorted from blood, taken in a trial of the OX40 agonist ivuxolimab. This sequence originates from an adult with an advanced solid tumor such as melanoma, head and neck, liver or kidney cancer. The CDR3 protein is CASRGRSYEQYF. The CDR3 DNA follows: TGTGCCAGCAGGGGGAGAAGCTACGAGCAGTACTTC.